Below, 11 T cell receptor beta chains from the same sample are listed, as sequenced in a study of blood T cells in healthy people across ages. For the second PCR, which ran for 7 to 11 cycles, a sample-barcoded 5' primer and a J-beta primer mix were used. Using its own MiXCR run on the 5' RACE reads, TCRdb lists one record per CDR3 protein. The sample includes some 930,000 distinct CDR3 sequences, about 29% seen only once; the top ten take roughly 10%. Separately, the same data were catalogued under a study of T cells of mothers and their children.

The material sequenced was blood. These receptors were taken from a woman aged 40 to 50 in good health.

This clonotype has only one observation. The genes are TRBV28 and TRBJ2-1; TRBD2 might be the D (5 bases). Trimming removed 6 bases at V and 8 bases at J, with 14 bases between. There are 13 residues in the CDR3. Germline CDR1 is MDHEN and CDR2 is SYDVKM. The CDR3 DNA reads as TGTGCCAGCAGGCCGGACTGGAGCGATGAGCAGTTCTTC. Translated, it gives CASRPDWSDEQFF.

This clonotype was seen at least ten times. This sequence joins TRBV28 and TRBJ2-6; D may match TRBD1 or TRBD2 (6 bases each). V shed 3 bases and J shed 0 bases, with 12 bases lying between them. Germline V lookup: CDR1 MDHEN, CDR2 SYDVKM. There are 17 residues in the CDR3. The CDR3 DNA reads TGTGCCAGCAGTTTGGGGGGACACTTCTCTGGGGCCAACGTCCTGACTTTC. Encoded protein: CASSLGGHFSGANVLTF.

This clonotype showed up just a few times. CDR3 sequence (DNA): TGTGCTAGTGGAAGACAGGGGGCATCCGATGAGCAGTTCTTC. Translating gives CASGRQGASDEQFF. The chain is built from TRBV12-5 and TRBJ2-1; 10 nucleotides align to TRBD1. V lost 6 bases, J lost 8 bases, and 7 bases stayed unmatched. The germline gives CDR1 LGHNT, CDR2 FRNRAP. The CDR3 is 14 residues long.

This clonotype was counted a few times. The rearrangement uses TRBV7-8 and TRBJ2-1; D might be TRBD1 (5 bases). Trimming removed 3 bases from V and 9 bases from J, with 12 bases in between. Germline CDR1 reads SGHVS; CDR2 reads FQNEAQ. The CDR3 consists of 13 residues. CDR3 in amino acids: CASSFRQRGEQFF. The CDR3 DNA sequence: TGTGCCAGCAGCTTTCGACAGCGAGGTGAGCAGTTCTTC.

The gene calls are TRBV20-1 and TRBJ2-3; 11 bases map to TRBD2. V lost 0 bases to trimming and J lost 4 bases; unmatched junction nucleotides: 3. The CDR3 contains 15 residues. Germline loops: CDR1 DFQATT, CDR2 SNEGSKA (reference sequence). CDR3 in DNA: TGCAGTGCTAGAGATAGCGGGGGGGCCGCAGATACGCAGTATTTT. Its protein is CSARDSGGAADTQYF.

This clonotype appeared a few times. This may arise from a read error, as a much more abundant clone is one base away. V gene TRBV20-1 combines with J gene TRBJ1-2, with 9 bases matching TRBD1. CDR1 and CDR2 from the germline V gene are DFQATT and SNEGSKA (reference sequence). The CDR3 runs to 12 residues. Here the CDR3 DNA reads TGCAGGGCTATCCGGGACAGGGATGGCTACACCTTC. Translation gives CRAIRDRDGYTF.

The sample holds a few counts of this clonotype. This rearrangement joins TRBV12-3 or TRBV12-4 to TRBJ1-4; weak D call: TRBD1 (6 bases). The germline V and J ends were trimmed by 1 base and 7 bases, with 16 bases remaining between them. This CDR3 spans 16 amino acids. CDR3: CASSLVSGGIGEKLFF. The CDR3 DNA follows: TGTGCCAGCAGTTTAGTATCTGGGGGCATCGGTGAAAAACTGTTTTTT.

This clonotype has a handful of counts. The CDR3 spells CASSPLDSLNTEAFF. CDR3 in DNA: TGTGCCAGTAGTCCTCTGGACAGCCTGAACACTGAAGCTTTCTTT. The V call is TRBV19, the J call TRBJ1-1; D might be TRBD1 (6 bases). The CDR3 has 15 residues. The germline gives CDR1 LNHDA, CDR2 SQIVND (reference sequence). Deletions cut 5 bases from V and 0 bases from J, with 13 bases between.

A remark on this clonotype: A read error is possible here, since a much larger clone lies one base away. This sequence joins TRBV7-9 and TRBJ2-1; D gene uncertain. Germline CDR1 reads SEHNR; CDR2 reads FQNEAQ (reference sequence). The CDR3 runs to 13 residues. The V and J ends lost 6 bases and 11 bases respectively, with 17 bases between them. The CDR3 nucleotides read TGTGCCAGCAGGTCACTGGCTGGCGTAAAGCAGTTCTTC. This codes for CASRSLAGVKQFF.

The table lists this clonotype with a few counts. The CDR3 coding sequence is TGTGCCAGCAGTTTAGGGGGGGCAGGAGAAGAGACCCAGTACTTC. Translation gives CASSLGGAGEETQYF. The chain links TRBV28 to TRBJ2-5; TRBD2 might be the D (7 bases). Germline V lookup: CDR1 MDHEN, CDR2 SYDVKM. V shed 2 bases and J shed 3 bases, with 13 bases lying between them. The CDR3 loop spans 15 amino acids.

The chain recombines TRBV12-3 or TRBV12-4 with TRBJ1-1; D might be TRBD1 (6 bases). The CDR3 length is 15 residues. The V gene lost 4 bases and the J gene lost 4 bases, with 16 bases spanning the gap. The CDR3 sequence: CASSSGGTGTTEAFF. In DNA form, the CDR3 reads TGTGCCAGCAGTTCGGGGGGAACAGGGACCACTGAAGCTTTCTTT.